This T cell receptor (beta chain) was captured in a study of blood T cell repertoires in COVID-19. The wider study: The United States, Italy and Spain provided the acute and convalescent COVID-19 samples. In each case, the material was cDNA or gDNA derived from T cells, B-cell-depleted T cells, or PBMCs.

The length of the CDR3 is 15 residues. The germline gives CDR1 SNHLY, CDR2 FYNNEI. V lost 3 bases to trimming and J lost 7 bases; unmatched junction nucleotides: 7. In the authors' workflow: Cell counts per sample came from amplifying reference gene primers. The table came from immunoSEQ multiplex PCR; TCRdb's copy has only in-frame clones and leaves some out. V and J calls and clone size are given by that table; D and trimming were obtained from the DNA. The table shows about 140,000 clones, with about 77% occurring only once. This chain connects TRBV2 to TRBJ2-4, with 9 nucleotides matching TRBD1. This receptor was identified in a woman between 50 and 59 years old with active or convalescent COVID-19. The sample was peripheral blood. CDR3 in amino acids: CASSDWVDRGNIQYF. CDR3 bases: TGTGCCAGCAGTGATTGGGTGGACAGGGGTAACATTCAGTACTTC.